The following is a TCR beta chain sequence with its context. Its antigen is undetermined. Donors had nominal health at sampling but likely had unrecorded immune exposures. PCR amplification relied on 60 Vbeta primers (plus 13 Jbeta primers). Repertoires were generated with immunoSEQ multiplex PCR, while TCRdb's copy carries only in-frame clones and drops some. The top ten clones hold 7.5% to 10% of a sample with roughly 100,000 clones, 77% of them seen once. The data derive from a study of cytomegalovirus exposure and HLA in healthy donors. Overall study results and limits: Accurate prediction of HLA-A and HLA-B alleles (for most subjects) was reportedly achieved from TCR beta sequences. Being productive about 90% or about 30% of the time was typical of most TCR beta V segments in an earlier analysis.

With 0 bases removed from V and 4 bases from J, the gap between germline ends came to 13 bases. The CDR3 spans 16 residues. Germline V lookup: CDR1 LGHNA, CDR2 YNFKEQ. The chain links TRBV4-2 to TRBJ1-5; D unresolved. Sequences were obtained from PBMCs. This TCR came from a woman in her thirties or forties in good health and CMV-seropositive. The CDR3 loop reads CASSQELQHGNQPQHF. DNA for the CDR3: TGTGCCAGCAGCCAAGAGTTACAGCACGGAAATCAGCCCCAGCATTTT.